What follows is one TCR beta chain and its context. Assay: immunoSEQ multiplex PCR; the TCRdb copy retains only in-frame clones and omits some. Altogether approximately 30,000 clones are present, nearly 80% being singletons, with the ten largest covering about 38%. The length of the CDR3 is 15 residues. Trimming removed 3 bases from V and 7 bases from J; junction bases left unmatched: 6. The germline gives CDR1 LNHDA, CDR2 SQIVND (reference sequence). This sample was taken from a study of T cells in localized non-small cell lung cancer. The V call is TRBV19, the J call TRBJ2-1, with TRBD1 identical over 10 bases. The material was peripheral blood, obtained before any cancer treatment. The receptor was isolated from a male donor at least 60 years old with stage II squamous cell lung carcinoma. The CDR3 DNA is TGTGCCAGTAGTATTTCAGGGACAGGGGCAAATGAGCAGTTCTTC. This sequence encodes CASSISGTGANEQFF.